This T cell receptor (beta chain) emerged from a study of T cells in Graves' hyperthyroidism and ophthalmopathy. General study points: Most clonotypes expanded in thyroid above 0.001 were likewise present in blood. Model output signaled ophthalmopathy a median approximately 6 months ahead of onset. Using 13 V-J features, a model discriminated ophthalmopathy from stable hyperthyroidism.

Not enrolled were patients with uncontrolled infection, other autoimmune disease, pregnancy or lactation. Concerning this clonotype: Its target is unknown.

Amplification of TCR beta CDR3 regions was performed using RNA transcripts as template. With the HTBI primer set, the TCR CDR3 went through a first round of RT-PCR. TCRdb re-called the multiplex PCR reads with MiXCR, one entry per CDR3 protein. The repertoire consists of approximately 640,000 distinct CDR3 sequences, with 45% occurring once and the leading ten covering about 7.7%. Sequencing was performed on peripheral blood or thyroid tissue (not recorded which). The clonotype was recovered from an adult man with Graves' disease, either hyperthyroidism or ophthalmopathy (not recorded which).

The DNA of the CDR3 is TGCAGCGTCGCGGACAGGGGGCTGTATGAAAAACTGTTTTTT. Amino acids: CSVADRGLYEKLFF. The V and J genes are TRBV29-1 and TRBJ1-4; 11 nucleotides line up with TRBD1. V dropped 6 bases and J dropped 6; count of bases not matched to a gene: 6. The germline gives CDR1 SQVTM, CDR2 ANQGSEA. The length of the CDR3 is 14 residues.